This paragraph reports one T cell receptor (beta chain). Antigen unknown. Unsorted cryopreserved PBMC were sequenced, averaging around 94,000 T cells per clinical donor. The sample originates from a study of T cells in tuberculosis. Study-level information: CD1B tetramers identified T cells specific for mycobacterial lipid GMM.

Assay: immunoSEQ multiplex PCR; the TCRdb copy retains only in-frame clones and omits some. Of 30,000 to 35,000 clones listed, around 97% are singletons. Study-wide results and caveats: Smaller distances to GMM-specific TCRs suggested their expansion in active tuberculosis. Smaller alpha distances in active tuberculosis partly reflected shorter CDR3-alpha lengths.

The CDR3 has 14 amino acids. With 2 bases removed from V and 9 bases from J, the gap between germline ends came to 14 bases. Germline V gene data show CDR1 as MNHNY and CDR2 as SVGAGI (reference sequence). The sample comprised PBMCs. This chain uses TRBV6-6 with TRBJ1-5, with D perhaps matching TRBD1 (5 bases). This sequence originates from a donor aged 10-29 years with latent tuberculosis or without tuberculosis infection. Written as DNA, the CDR3 is TGTGCCAGCAGTTACCCGGGGGGTCAAGGGCCCCAGCATTTT. This translates into CASSYPGGQGPQHF.